This T cell receptor beta chain is drawn from a study of PD-L1 blockade in urothelial cancer. Across the study: Prior regimens of chemotherapy numbered 0 to 3 per patient. Timepoints chosen for blood analysis were 3 weeks (second dose) and 6 weeks after treatment start. The median number of T cells present in blood samples was approximately 140,000. Study-level findings and limits: Stronger expansion of tumor-associated clones in blood at 3 weeks distinguished durable-benefit patients.

The ends lost 4 bases at V and 4 bases at J; junction bases unmatched: 3. Per germline, CDR1 LGHNT and CDR2 FRNRAP. The CDR3 length is 15 residues. With respect to this clone: Its antigen is unknown.

Time point reported: peripheral blood 6 weeks after treatment start. The repertoire was sequenced with immunoSEQ multiplex PCR; TCRdb's copy has only in-frame clones and lacks some. This sample has about 50,000 clones, with 80% to 90% found just once. This receptor was obtained from a man aged 65 to 85 with urothelial cancer. Sequencing used PBMCs, obtained around atezolizumab (anti-PD-L1) treatment. The gene calls are TRBV12-5 and TRBJ2-1; TRBD1 matches at 11 bases. The CDR3 is CASGSRDRGYNEQFF. As DNA, the CDR3 is TGTGCTAGTGGTTCCCGGGACAGGGGGTACAATGAGCAGTTCTTC.